This T cell receptor beta chain was observed in a study of T cells expressing NK-cell markers. Whole-study findings and limits: The CD3+CD56-NKG2C+ fraction of a few donors was likewise dominated by these clonotypes.

TCRdb re-called the 5' RACE reads, yielding one record per CDR3 amino acid sequence without DNA. In all, the sample yields just under 150,000 distinct CDR3 sequences. A word on this clonotype: The antigen remains unidentified.

Germline assignment: CDR1 GTSNPN and CDR2 SVGIG (reference sequence). The CDR3 runs to 15 residues. Sequencing was done on a sample of blood T cells: a sorted CD56 or NKG2C T cell subset, CD4+ or CD8+ T cells, or bulk PBMC T cells (not recorded which). The receptor was derived from a young man in good health. The rearrangement links TRBV30 to TRBJ1-1; TCRdb gives TRBD1 as the D gene, but with no DNA this cannot be confirmed. The CDR3 region is CAWSYDRGGNTEAFF.